The following is a TCR beta chain sequence with its context. The antigen it binds to is not known. No per-base quality is available; no much larger clone lies one base away. Collaborating institutions collected whole blood in K2EDTA tubes following their own protocols. For TCRbeta analysis, collaborators shipped samples as frozen whole blood, isolated PBMCs, or DNA extracted from either of those sample types. This specimen comes from a study of blood T cell repertoires in COVID-19 (dated by TCRdb to about 2020). As for the study more broadly: The collaborator samples originated in the United States, Italy and Spain and spanned the acute and convalescent phases of COVID-19. The prospective study material was composed of cDNA or gDNA derived from T cells, B-cell-depleted T cells, or PBMCs. The repertoires were released in a freely available public database intended as a resource for research on the immune response to SARS-CoV-2. The sample metadata nearly always contained a de-identified subject ID, COVID-19 status, age in years and sex. Where available, HLA class I and class II types were taken from metadata supplied by the sample provider and were not determined by assay-based typing. The samples were drawn from two sources: the first 160 participants of the ongoing ImmuneRACE study, and 1,254 subjects contributed by 6 global collaborators. Subjects who had been exposed to COVID-19, were actively infected with it, or had recovered from it provided the deeply sampled blood TCRbeta repertoires that made up the dataset.

The CDR3 goes from the cysteine to the phenylalanine over 16 residues. Only CDR3 DNA is held: 48 bases, read in frame from base 1. The immunoSEQ Assay, a bias-controlled multiplex PCR, was used to amplify TCRbeta CDR3 regions from genomic DNA. The authors' pipeline ran thus. Within the assay, amplification of reference gene primers was used to estimate how many nucleated cells each sample contained. Sequence reads were collapsed and filtered to measure the absolute abundance of every unique TCRbeta CDR3 rearrangement. Productive Simpson clonality was computed per sample as the square root of Simpson's diversity index over productive rearrangements. Here the immuneACCESS table is served through TCRdb, limited to in-frame sequences with V and J called. Missing clones are a known gap in these copies; in checked studies unresolved V genes cover under half, and the rest lacks a known reason. V, J and clone size are those of that table, while D and trimming were read from the DNA. The sample table records under 75,000 clones; 75% to 90% of these occur just once. Jointly, the top ten make up 7% to 10% of the sample.

Summary of the overall study and its limitations: The quantity of clinical and demographic metadata differed by source and by participant and was supplied without curation.

Sequencing was carried out using peripheral blood. The TCR was taken from a man in his fifties with active COVID-19. The chain is encoded by TRBV21-1 joined to TRBJ2-1; the DNA was not compared with TRBD2, the D call given in the table. TRBV21-1 is classified as a pseudogene. The CDR3 region reads CASSTDLAGAYNEQFF. The sequenced DNA is TGTGCCAGCAGCACCGACTTAGCGGGGGCTTACAATGAGCAGTTCTTC.